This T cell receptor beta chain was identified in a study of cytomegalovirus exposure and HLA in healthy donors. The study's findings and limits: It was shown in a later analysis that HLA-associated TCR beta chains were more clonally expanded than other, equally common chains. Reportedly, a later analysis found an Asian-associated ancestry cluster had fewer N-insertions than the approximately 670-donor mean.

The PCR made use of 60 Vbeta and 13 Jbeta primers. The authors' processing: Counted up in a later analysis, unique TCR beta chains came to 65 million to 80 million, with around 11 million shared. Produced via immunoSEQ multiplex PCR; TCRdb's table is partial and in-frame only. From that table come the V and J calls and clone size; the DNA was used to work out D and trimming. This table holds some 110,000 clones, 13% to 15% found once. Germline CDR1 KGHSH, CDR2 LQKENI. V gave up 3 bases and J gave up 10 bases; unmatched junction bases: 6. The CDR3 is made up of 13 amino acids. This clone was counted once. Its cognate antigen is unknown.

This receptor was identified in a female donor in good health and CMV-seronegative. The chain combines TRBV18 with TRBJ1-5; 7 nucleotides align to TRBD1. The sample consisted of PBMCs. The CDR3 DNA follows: TGTGCCAGCTCACCCAGGGGGTCTGACCCCCAGCATTTT. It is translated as CASSPRGSDPQHF.